The 10 T cell receptor beta chains reported below all come from one sample, sequenced in a study of T cells in localized non-small cell lung cancer. Using immunoSEQ multiplex PCR, the repertoire was profiled, and TCRdb retains in-frame clones only, with some absent. Counted here are 25,000 to 35,000 clones, roughly 80% occurring once; the ten biggest clones make up approximately 4.9%. The sequenced sample was peripheral blood mononuclear cells, obtained before any cancer treatment. These receptors were collected from a man between 40 and 70 years old with stage III lung adenocarcinoma.

This rearrangement joins TRBV5-8 to TRBJ1-6; weak D call: TRBD1 (5 bases). This CDR3 contains 16 residues. V was trimmed by 3 bases and J by 9 bases, leaving 19 bases between them. Per the germline V gene, CDR1 is SGHTS and CDR2 is YDEGEE. The CDR3 region has the DNA TGTGCCAGCAGCTCTCCTGTCTACGGGGGGATTTCACCCCTCCACTTT. It encodes CASSSPVYGGISPLHF.

This chain connects TRBV23-1 to TRBJ1-1; D unresolved. Being an ORF, TRBV23-1 has a function that is uncertain. The V end was cut by 2 bases, the J end by 7 bases, with 14 bases between. This CDR3 comprises 14 residues. The CDR3 nucleotides are TGCGCCAGCAGTCAAAGCAAAAGTGGAATTGAAGCTTTCTTT. This gives the protein CASSQSKSGIEAFF.

The rearrangement uses TRBV2 and TRBJ1-2, with TRBD1 matching over 7 bases. Germline trimming cut 6 bases from V and 2 bases from J; bases unmatched to any gene: 3. This CDR3 region has 13 residues. CDR1 and CDR2 from the germline V gene are SNHLY and FYNNEI. In nucleotides, the CDR3 is TGTGCCAGCAGACGACAGGGAAACTATGGCTACACCTTC. Translation gives CASRRQGNYGYTF.

This clone has just a few counts. The chain combines TRBV18 with TRBJ1-5; D is unclear. CDR1 and CDR2 (germline): KGHSH, LQKENI. The V gene lost 4 bases and the J gene lost 7 bases, with 11 bases spanning the gap. The CDR3 runs 13 residues. The CDR3 bases are TGTGCCAGCTCACGTGGGGAAGGGCAGCCCCAGCATTTT. Its protein is CASSRGEGQPQHF.

The chain joins TRBV10-3 to TRBJ2-2; D gene uncertain. CDR1 and CDR2 from the germline V gene are ENHRY and SYGVKD. The CDR3 loop spans 11 amino acids. V was clipped by 4 bases and J by 6 bases, with 3 bases between them. Here the CDR3 reads CAISGPGELFF. The DNA for the CDR3 is TGTGCCATCAGTGGGCCCGGGGAGCTGTTTTTT.

The gene calls are TRBV10-2 and TRBJ2-7; the match to TRBD2 covers 9 bases. The ends lost 4 bases at V and 1 base at J; junction bases unmatched: 8. Germline CDR1 WSHSY, CDR2 SAAADI. CDR3 length: 16 amino acids. CDR3 nucleotide sequence: TGCGCCAGCAGTGTCTTAGCGGGAGACAGTTCCTACGAGCAGTACTTC. Translation gives CASSVLAGDSSYEQYF.

This clone was seen once. CDR3 bases: TGTGCCAGCAGTTTATTAGGAGGCGGCTACACCTTC. It yields the protein CASSLLGGGYTF. The V call is TRBV28, the J call TRBJ1-2, with D unclear. The CDR3 runs 12 residues. V lost 1 base to trimming and J lost 8 bases, with 8 bases between them. CDR1 MDHEN and CDR2 SYDVKM come from the germline V gene.

The V gene is TRBV28, the J gene TRBJ2-1; D possibly matches TRBD1 or TRBD2 (5 bases each). The CDR3 sequence is 14 residues long. Per the germline V gene, CDR1 is MDHEN and CDR2 is SYDVKM. V lost 5 bases and J lost 4, with 12 bases in between. The CDR3, as DNA: TGTGCCAGCAGTCTAACGGGGCAATACAATGAGCAGTTCTTC. Translation gives CASSLTGQYNEQFF.

The CDR3 DNA reads as TGTGCCAGCAGCCCAGCGTACGATAACTATGGCTACACCTTC. It specifies CASSPAYDNYGYTF. The V gene is TRBV5-4, the J gene TRBJ1-2; no firm D call. There are 14 residues in the CDR3. V lost 4 bases to trimming and J lost 1 base, with 11 bases between them. Germline assignment: CDR1 SGHNT and CDR2 YYREEE (reference sequence).

The chain uses TRBV5-4 and TRBJ2-7; D may be TRBD2 (5 bases). Germline CDR1 is SGHNT and CDR2 is YYREEE (reference sequence). V lost 3 bases and J lost 2, with 12 bases in between. The CDR3 consists of 14 residues. CDR3 region: CASSWELGPYEQYF. The DNA for the CDR3 is TGTGCCAGCAGCTGGGAACTAGGGCCCTACGAGCAGTACTTC.